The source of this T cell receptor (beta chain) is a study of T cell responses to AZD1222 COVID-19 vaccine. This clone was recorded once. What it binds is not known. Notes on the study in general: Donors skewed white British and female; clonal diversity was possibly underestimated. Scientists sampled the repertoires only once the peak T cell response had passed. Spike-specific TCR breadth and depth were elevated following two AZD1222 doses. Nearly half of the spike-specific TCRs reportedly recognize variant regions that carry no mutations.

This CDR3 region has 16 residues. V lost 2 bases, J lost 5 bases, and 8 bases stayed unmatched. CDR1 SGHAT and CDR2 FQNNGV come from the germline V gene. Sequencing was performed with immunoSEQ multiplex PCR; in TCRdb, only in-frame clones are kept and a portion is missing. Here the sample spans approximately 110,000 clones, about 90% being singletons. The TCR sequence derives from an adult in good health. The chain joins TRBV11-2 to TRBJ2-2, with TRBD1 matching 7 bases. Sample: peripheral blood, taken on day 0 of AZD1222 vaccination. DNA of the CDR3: TGTGCCAGCAGCTTACTAAGGGGGCCTCGTACCGGGGAGCTGTTTTTT. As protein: CASSLLRGPRTGELFF.